The present entry profiles one T cell receptor (beta chain) with its context. The antigen is unknown. Sequencing was performed with immunoSEQ multiplex PCR; in TCRdb, only in-frame clones are kept and a portion is missing. The sample yields around 64,000 clones, 81% seen once. CDR3 size: 17 residues. Germline CDR1 reads KGHSH; CDR2 reads LQKENI. V shed 4 bases and J 6 bases; nucleotides not matched to a gene: 14. This sample was included in a study of T cells in localized non-small cell lung cancer. General study points: Uninvolved adjacent lung had more T cell clonality than any other tissue, topping tumor. The study detected a median around 50 of the top 100 tumor clones in adjacent lung. Patients showing higher blood T cell density tended to see longer overall survival. As only one tumor region underwent sequencing, heterogeneity remains possible.

The receptor was derived from a man aged 35 to 70 with stage II lung adenocarcinoma. Sequencing was performed on PBMCs, taken before any cancer treatment. The gene calls are TRBV18 and TRBJ2-1; 8 bases fit TRBD2. In nucleotides, the CDR3 is TGTGCCAGCTCACTCGACCCCCCAAGCGGGAGAATCAATGAGCAGTTCTTC. Amino acid sequence: CASSLDPPSGRINEQFF.